What follows are 32 T cell receptor beta chains derived from one specimen sequenced in a study of shared clonotypes between healthy human individuals. Cells designated naive CD8 were CD45RO-negative and were positively selected for CCR7, with terminally differentiated effector memory CD45RA+ cells excluded. This table comes from immunoSEQ multiplex PCR, and its TCRdb copy is limited to in-frame clones, with some not included. Of about 2.1 million clones listed, about 92% are singletons. The sample consisted of naive CD8+ T cells from PBMCs. Source of these receptors: a man aged 18 to 30 in good health. Some clones in this sample may be carry-over from other donors' samples.

The gene calls are TRBV5-1 and TRBJ2-7; 7 bases match TRBD2. Germline CDR1 is SGHRS and CDR2 is YFSETQ. CDR3 length: 13 residues. Trimming cost V 3 bases and J 4 bases; bases outside gene matches: 4. CDR3 region: CASSSGGFYEQYF. As DNA, the CDR3 is TGCGCCAGCAGCTCGGGGGGTTTTTACGAGCAGTACTTC.

This clone appeared a single time. The J gene is TRBJ2-7, the V gene TRBV5-6; D remains ambiguous. V lost 0 bases and J lost 3, with 16 bases in between. The CDR3 extends over 16 amino acids. Germline CDR1 reads SGHDT; CDR2 reads YYEEEE. The CDR3 spells CASSLAWAPNRYEQYF. The CDR3 nucleotides are TGTGCCAGCAGCTTGGCGTGGGCGCCAAACCGCTACGAGCAGTACTTC.

The genes are TRBV21-1 and TRBJ1-4; the table gives TRBD1 as D, unverified against the DNA. TRBV21-1 is tagged as a pseudogene. This CDR3 contains 15 residues. CDR3 residues: CASSPRGGFLEKLFF. The CDR3 nucleotides read TGTGCCAGCAGCCCCCGTGGGGGCTTTCTGGAAAAACTGTTTTTT.

V gene TRBV10-3 combines with J gene TRBJ1-3, with D possibly matching TRBD1 (6 bases). Germline V gives CDR1 ENHRY, CDR2 SYGVKD. The CDR3 is made up of 15 amino acids. Trimming removed 6 bases at V and 4 bases at J, with 16 bases between. Written as DNA, the CDR3 is TGTGCCATCAGCCAAGAACAGGGATACGGAAACACCATATATTTT. This codes for CAISQEQGYGNTIYF.

This chain connects TRBV27 to TRBJ2-1; 9 bases map to TRBD2. This CDR3 is 16 amino acids long. Germline CDR1 is MNHEY and CDR2 is SMNVEV (reference sequence). The V gene end was trimmed by 4 bases and the J gene end by 4 bases; junction bases not matched to a gene: 8. In DNA, the CDR3 is TGTGCCAGCAGTTCCTCCACTGCGGGAGGGTACAATGAGCAGTTCTTC. Its protein product is CASSSSTAGGYNEQFF.

This clone came up once. The chain employs TRBV9 and TRBJ2-3; TRBD1 aligns across 7 bases. The CDR3 is 15 residues long. Germline CDR1 is SGDLS and CDR2 is YYNGEE. V gave up 3 bases and J gave up 6 bases; unmatched junction bases: 10. The CDR3 DNA reads TGTGCCAGCAGCGCAAGGGACAGACCTCGGGATACGCAGTATTTT. Translating gives CASSARDRPRDTQYF.

The rearrangement uses TRBV6-1 and TRBJ2-2; D not certain. The germline V gene encodes CDR1 MNHNS and CDR2 SASEGT. This CDR3 comprises 10 residues. The ends were cut back, 11 bases at V and 8 bases at J, with 9 bases in the middle. The CDR3 DNA is TGTGCCGCTTGGGGTGGGGAGCTGTTTTTT. Residues: CAAWGGELFF.

V gene TRBV27 combines with J gene TRBJ2-1; 8 nucleotides align to TRBD1. Germline values: CDR1 MNHEY, CDR2 SMNVEV (reference sequence). After removal of 0 bases from V and 8 bases from J, the junction contained 18 bases not matched to a gene. This CDR3 is built from 19 residues. CDR3 sequence (DNA): TGTGCCAGCAGTTTATCGCCTATCCCGGGACAGGAGGGCGGGGATGAGCAGTTCTTC. It yields the protein CASSLSPIPGQEGGDEQFF.

The V and J genes are TRBV7-9 and TRBJ2-1, with D possibly being TRBD2 (6 bases). CDR1 SEHNR and CDR2 FQNEAQ come from the germline V gene (reference sequence). The CDR3 extends over 13 amino acids. V was clipped by 1 base and J by 14 bases, with 15 bases between them. The CDR3 sequence: CASSLGRASEEFF. The CDR3 nucleotides are TGTGCCAGCAGCTTAGGGCGGGCTAGCGAGGAGTTCTTC.

In DNA form, the CDR3 reads TGTGCCAGCAGCGCTGGGTCAGGGGGTTGGGGGGAGACCCAGTACTTC. As protein: CASSAGSGGWGETQYF. V is TRBV7-8 and J is TRBJ2-5; 7 bases fit TRBD1. The CDR3 is made up of 16 amino acids. Germline assignment: CDR1 SGHVS and CDR2 FQNEAQ. With 5 bases clipped from V and 5 bases from J, the junction kept 14 bases outside the gene matches.

This chain connects TRBV14 to TRBJ2-2, with no clear D. With 0 bases removed from V and 1 base from J, the gap between germline ends came to 6 bases. Germline values: CDR1 SGHDN, CDR2 FVKESK. The CDR3 contains 15 residues. CDR3 protein: CASSQDQENTGELFF. The CDR3 DNA reads as TGTGCCAGCAGCCAAGATCAAGAGAACACCGGGGAGCTGTTTTTT.

The chain joins TRBV28 to TRBJ2-7; tentative D call: TRBD2 (5 bases). CDR1 and CDR2 from the germline V gene are MDHEN and SYDVKM. CDR3 length: 12 residues. Trimming cost V 5 bases and J 7 bases, with 12 bases left between them. The CDR3 is CASSTLGGEQYF. The CDR3 DNA reads as TGTGCCAGCAGTACCCTCGGAGGAGAGCAGTACTTC.

This clone was counted a few times. This chain's CDR3 is CASSLDGGPNQPQHF. In DNA, the CDR3 is TGTGCCAGCAGCTTAGACGGGGGGCCTAATCAGCCCCAGCATTTT. This rearrangement joins TRBV7-9 to TRBJ1-5, with D perhaps matching TRBD1 (6 bases). The germline V gene encodes CDR1 SEHNR and CDR2 FQNEAQ (reference sequence). CDR3 length: 15 residues. Trimming cost V 1 base and J 4 bases, with 11 bases left between them.

The rearrangement joins TRBV30 to TRBJ2-2, with 8 positions matching TRBD1. The CDR3 is 13 amino acids. The germline V gene has CDR1 GTSNPN and CDR2 SVGIG (reference sequence). The trim removed 1 base at V and 6 bases at J, leaving 1 base unmatched. CDR3 sequence: CAWSAGQAGELFF. The CDR3 coding sequence is TGTGCCTGGAGTGCGGGACAGGCCGGGGAGCTGTTTTTT. Variable domain in full (rest from reference TRBV30 and TRBJ2-2): SQTIHQWPATLVQPVGSPLSLECTVEGTSNPNLYWYRQAAGRGLQLLFYSVGIGQISSEVPQNLSASRPQDRQFILSSKKLLLSDSGFYLCAWSAGQAGELFFGEGSRLTVL.

The V gene is TRBV10-3, the J gene TRBJ2-7, with no clear D. The germline V gene has CDR1 ENHRY and CDR2 SYGVKD. The CDR3 totals 13 residues. The V and J ends lost 7 bases and 6 bases respectively, with 16 bases between them. The CDR3 protein is CAIMIPLSREQYF. Written as DNA, the CDR3 is TGTGCCATCATGATCCCCCTCTCTCGCGAGCAGTACTTC.

This chain uses TRBV5-1 with TRBJ2-7; the match to TRBD1 covers 8 bases. Germline trimming cut 0 bases from V and 0 bases from J; bases unmatched to any gene: 5. This CDR3 region has 16 residues. Germline V gene lookup returns CDR1 SGHRS and CDR2 YFSETQ. CDR3 sequence reads: CASSLARDRSSYEQYF. The DNA for the CDR3 is TGCGCCAGCAGCTTGGCCCGGGACAGGAGCTCCTACGAGCAGTACTTC.

The chain links TRBV5-4 to TRBJ2-1, with 7 bases fitting TRBD2. With 0 bases clipped from V and 7 bases from J, the junction kept 7 bases outside the gene matches. Germline CDR1 reads SGHNT; CDR2 reads YYREEE (reference sequence). This CDR3 contains 15 residues. The CDR3 here is CASSLAVGRWNEQFF. The DNA for the CDR3 is TGTGCCAGCAGCTTGGCGGTCGGGAGGTGGAATGAGCAGTTCTTC. Full variable domain (remainder filled in from reference TRBV5-4 and TRBJ2-1): ETGVTQSPTHLIKTRGQQVTLRCSSQSGHNTVSWYQQALGQGPQFIFQYYREEENGRGNFPPRFSGLQFPNYSSELNVNALELDDSALYLCASSLAVGRWNEQFFGPGTRLTVL.

The CDR3 region has the DNA TGCGCCAGCAGCCAAACCACGGGAGGGGGACTCTCCTACGAGCAGTACTTC. The encoded protein is CASSQTTGGGLSYEQYF. V usage is TRBV4-1 and J usage is TRBJ2-7, with TRBD2 matching over 8 bases. V gave up 2 bases and J gave up 0 bases; unmatched junction bases: 9. The length of the CDR3 is 17 residues. Germline lookup yields CDR1 MGHRA and CDR2 YSYEKL.

V is TRBV28 and J is TRBJ1-4; TRBD1 matches 10 bases. The CDR3 sequence is 14 residues long. Germline CDR1 reads MDHEN; CDR2 reads SYDVKM. The V gene end was trimmed by 5 bases and the J gene end by 7 bases; junction bases not matched to a gene: 4. The CDR3 here is CASSRQGASEKLFF. In nucleotides, the CDR3 is TGTGCCAGCAGTCGACAGGGGGCGAGTGAAAAACTGTTTTTT. Together with reference TRBV28 and TRBJ1-4, the CDR3 gives the full variable domain: DVKVTQSSRYLVKRTGEKVFLECVQDMDHENMFWYRQDPGLGLRLIYFSYDVKMKEKGDIPEGYSVSREKKERFSLILESASTNQTSMYLCASSRQGASEKLFFGSGTQLSVL.

Worth noting for this clone: The same CDR3 arises from other DNA sequences in this sample as well. The chain couples TRBV28 to TRBJ2-7, with D perhaps TRBD1 or TRBD2 (5 bases each). The CDR3 runs to 14 residues. V was pared by 3 bases and J by 2 bases, with 11 bases between. Germline V gives CDR1 MDHEN, CDR2 SYDVKM. CDR3 sequence reads: CASSFGTSTYEQYF. CDR3 nucleotide sequence: TGTGCCAGCAGTTTTGGGACGTCCACCTACGAGCAGTACTTC.

J is TRBJ1-2 and V is TRBV5-1; D possibly corresponds to TRBD1 (5 bases). CDR1 is SGHRS and CDR2 is YFSETQ in the germline V gene. Trimming stripped 5 bases from V and 7 bases from J, with 24 bases between. The CDR3 totals 16 residues. The CDR3 nucleotides are TGCGCCAGCAGTGGCAGGGAATCTCCCATCGTGGGTGGCTACACCTTC. Translating gives CASSGRESPIVGGYTF.

The V call is TRBV9, the J call TRBJ2-1; the match to TRBD2 covers 13 bases. Germline CDR1 reads SGDLS; CDR2 reads YYNGEE. V lost 1 base and J lost 10; bases outside the gene matches: 8. This CDR3 comprises 16 residues. CDR3 region: CASSVSRTSGSDEQFF. The DNA for the CDR3 is TGTGCCAGCAGCGTATCCCGGACTAGCGGGAGTGACGAGCAGTTCTTC.

This chain connects TRBV7-9 to TRBJ2-5; 10 nucleotides match TRBD2. The germline V gene has CDR1 SEHNR and CDR2 FQNEAQ (reference sequence). J lost 5 bases, V lost 4 bases, and 7 bases had no gene match. CDR3 length equals 15 residues. The CDR3 sequence is CASSSLAGEAETQYF. CDR3 sequence (DNA): TGTGCCAGCAGCTCCCTAGCGGGAGAAGCGGAGACCCAGTACTTC. Using reference TRBV7-9 and TRBJ2-5 for the parts outside the CDR3, the full variable domain is DTGVSQNPRHKITKRGQNVTFRCDPISEHNRLYWYRQTLGQGPEFLTYFQNEAQLEKSRLLSDRFSAERPKGSFSTLEIQRTEQGDSAMYLCASSSLAGEAETQYFGPGTRLLVL.

Points on this clone: Other nucleotide sequences from this sample produce the same CDR3. V usage is TRBV6-5 and J usage is TRBJ1-5; D not resolved. Germline V gene data show CDR1 as MNHEY and CDR2 as SVGAGI. V was trimmed by 0 bases and J by 5 bases, leaving 5 bases between them. CDR3 size: 13 residues. The CDR3 DNA is TGTGCCAGCAGTTACTCGAGAGATCAGCCCCAGCATTTT. Its translation: CASSYSRDQPQHF.

The chain carries TRBV10-2 and TRBJ1-1; 7 positions agree with TRBD1. The V segment lost 4 bases and the J segment 4 bases; nucleotides outside the gene matches: 6. CDR1 is WSHSY and CDR2 is SAAADI in the germline V gene. There are 14 residues in the CDR3. CDR3 sequence (DNA): TGCGCCAGCAGTGTTACAGGGGTGGTCACTGAAGCTTTCTTT. It yields the protein CASSVTGVVTEAFF.

The CDR3 is CASSQVLGAGTEAFF. The CDR3 DNA follows: TGTGCCAGCAGCCAAGTACTGGGGGCGGGCACTGAAGCTTTCTTT. The chain links TRBV4-2 to TRBJ1-1; D is possibly TRBD1 (6 bases). V was trimmed by 1 base and J by 4 bases, leaving 13 bases between them. The CDR3 runs 15 residues. Germline lookup yields CDR1 LGHNA and CDR2 YNFKEQ.

This sequence joins TRBV4-3 and TRBJ2-1; D uncertain. The CDR3 spans 16 residues. With 0 bases removed from V and 8 bases from J, the gap between germline ends came to 17 bases. Germline V CDR1 and CDR2: LGHNA, YSLEER. CDR3 protein: CASSQEDKFPADEQFF. CDR3 coding DNA: TGCGCCAGCAGCCAAGAGGATAAGTTCCCGGCCGATGAGCAGTTCTTC.

V usage is TRBV27 and J usage is TRBJ1-4; D is ambiguous. CDR1 MNHEY and CDR2 SMNVEV come from the germline V gene (reference sequence). The CDR3 sequence is 14 residues long. Trimming cost V 1 base and J 0 bases, with 3 bases left between them. The CDR3 DNA sequence: TGTGCCAGCAGTTTATGGGCAACTAATGAAAAACTGTTTTTT. Its protein is CASSLWATNEKLFF. Full variable domain (remainder filled in from reference TRBV27 and TRBJ1-4): EAQVTQNPRYLITVTGKKLTVTCSQNMNHEYMSWYRQDPGLGLRQIYYSMNVEVTDKGDVPEGYKVSRKEKRNFPLILESPSPNQTSLYFCASSLWATNEKLFFGSGTQLSVL.

The chain has TRBV19 and TRBJ2-6, with D perhaps matching TRBD1 (5 bases). CDR3 length: 17 amino acids. Deletions cut 2 bases from V and 0 bases from J, with 11 bases between. Germline V lookup: CDR1 LNHDA, CDR2 SQIVND (reference sequence). The CDR3 loop reads CASSIFDSPSGANVLTF. Written as DNA, the CDR3 is TGTGCCAGTAGTATATTCGACAGCCCCTCTGGGGCCAACGTCCTGACTTTC. The whole variable domain, remainder taken from reference TRBV19 and TRBJ2-6, is DGGITQSPKYLFRKEGQNVTLSCEQNLNHDAMYWYRQDPGQGLRLIYYSQIVNDFQKGDIAEGYSVSREKKESFPLTVTSAQKNPTAFYLCASSIFDSPSGANVLTFGAGSRLTVL.

Comment on this clone: The sample carries other DNA sequences with the same CDR3. The chain uses TRBV11-2 and TRBJ2-7; no firm D call. The V and J ends lost 1 base and 2 bases respectively, with 9 bases between them. The CDR3 extends over 14 amino acids. Germline V gene data show CDR1 as SGHAT and CDR2 as FQNNGV. Here the CDR3 DNA reads TGTGCCAGCAGCTTAGGGACCGGTACCTACGAGCAGTACTTC. This translates into CASSLGTGTYEQYF.

CDR3: CASSLNPGGPDEQYF. The CDR3, as DNA: TGTGCCAGCAGCTTAAACCCGGGAGGGCCCGACGAGCAGTACTTC. The chain uses TRBV7-3 and TRBJ2-7; TRBD2 matches at 8 bases. The CDR3 totals 15 residues. V dropped 1 base and J dropped 5; count of bases not matched to a gene: 7. CDR1 and CDR2 (germline): SGHTA, FQGTGA.

This chain uses TRBV29-1 with TRBJ2-7; the match to TRBD2 covers 9 bases. The CDR3 contains 14 residues. Trimming took 4 bases from V and 3 from J; bases not matched to a gene: 7. Germline V gives CDR1 SQVTM, CDR2 ANQGSEA. The CDR3 protein is CSVVAGAVLYEQYF. The CDR3 DNA sequence: TGCAGCGTTGTAGCGGGGGCTGTGCTCTACGAGCAGTACTTC.